This T cell receptor (beta chain) was identified during a study of cytomegalovirus exposure and HLA in healthy donors. Researchers ran the PCR with 60 Vbeta and 13 Jbeta primers. Assay: immunoSEQ multiplex PCR; the TCRdb copy retains only in-frame clones and omits some. The sample lists under 300,000 clones, around 80% occurring once. V was pared by 2 bases and J by 2 bases, with 6 bases between. Germline loops: CDR1 SGHAT, CDR2 FQDESV (reference sequence). The CDR3 extends over 13 amino acids. Sequencing used PBMCs. This clonotype was obtained from a woman aged 55-70 years in good health and CMV-seropositive. The rearrangement joins TRBV11-1 to TRBJ1-2; D is possibly TRBD1 (5 bases). The CDR3 is CASSLRGNYGYTF. In nucleotides, the CDR3 is TGTGCCAGCAGCTTAAGGGGAAACTATGGCTACACCTTC.